This T cell receptor beta chain is drawn from a study of graft-versus-host responses after intestinal transplantation. About the study: Uniformly, recipients were administered anti-thymocyte globulin induction with subsequent tacrolimus and steroids for around three years.

General study points: Early after transplant, HvG declines were associated with peak levels of circulating GvH clones. Detection of GvH clones occurred in recipient marrow, and some had their first appearance in ileum or blood.

CDR1 ENHRY and CDR2 SYGVKD come from the germline V gene. The CDR3 loop spans 14 amino acids. V lost 8 bases and J lost 6, with 16 bases in between. Worth noting for this clone: The antigen is unknown.

Assay: immunoSEQ multiplex PCR; the TCRdb copy retains only in-frame clones and omits some. The sample has roughly 110,000 clones, roughly 89% seen once; the top ten hold approximately 0.76%. The source was unstimulated CD4+ T cells sorted from spleen or lymph node cells, collected before transplant. This receptor was taken from a human donor who was the organ donor for an intestinal transplant. The chain joins TRBV10-3 to TRBJ2-2; possibly TRBD2 for D (7 bases). This CDR3 is CAIGGATHAGELFF. The CDR3, as DNA: TGTGCCATCGGGGGGGCCACCCACGCCGGGGAGCTGTTTTTT.